This paragraph reports one T cell receptor (beta chain). This clonotype has ten or more counts. The clone's antigen remains unknown. Base qualities are missing; no much larger clone stands one base away. These data come from a study of identical twins (dated by TCRdb to 2016 to 2017). For context, the study as a whole: To test whether fetal clonotypes persist, the study used deep sequencing on TCR alpha and beta repertoires from monozygotic twins, unrelated adults of various ages, and cord blood. Replicate twin experiments were performed at different times using different library preparation protocols to rule out contamination.

Results the study describes overall, beyond this receptor: Because the same donors could not be followed over many years, the conclusions depended on cross-sectional statistical analysis. The excess sharing between twins in beta out-of-frame sequences was weaker because fewer shared sequences reduced the signal-to-noise ratio. Fewer insertions were carried by abundant cord blood beta clonotypes, a similar but weaker trend appeared in young adult naive repertoires, and no such trend appeared in memory repertoires. Zero-insertion analyses could be partly confounded by invariant T cells such as MAIT and iNKT, though diverse VJ usage argued against such confounding for most clonotypes. In monozygotic twins, out-of-frame TCR alpha sharing was systematically underestimated by recombination models, although the models agreed with sharing between unrelated individuals. Out-of-frame TCR alpha sequences shared between twins showed an excess of low generation-probability sequences compared with coincidental sharing between unrelated individuals.

The library relied on 5' RACE. Reads for this sample came from an Illumina HiSeq 2000. A universal primer binding site was introduced by template switching, and a unique molecular identifier was present in the final cDNA, enabling accurate counting of TCR cDNA molecules. Specific primers in the conserved constant-segment region were used to synthesize first-strand cDNA for the TCR alpha and beta chains. Each cDNA library was double barcoded, with a SMART-Mk sample barcode plus Illumina barcodes, to control for contamination. TruSeq adapter sequences and Illumina sample barcodes were added in two successive PCR steps. Sequencing of the TCR alpha and beta cDNA libraries was done on the Illumina HiSeq platform using custom primers. From the authors' description of their analysis: MiGEC processed the raw reads to extract unique molecular identifiers, while MiXCR was used to determine the CDR3 positions. For each individual, recombination models were inferred using an EM algorithm with the repgenHMM and IGoR tools. Shared clonotypes were analyzed with the tcR package in R, and sharing was normalized by the product of cloneset sizes. To study raw recombination without the effects of thymic and clonal selection, out-of-frame nonproductive sequences were analyzed. Clones were called with MiXCR by TCRdb after fastp trimmed the public reads at Q25, and only in-frame beta chains were retained. CDR3 protein duplicates are merged, each entry listing the most common genes and DNA. The V and J calls follow TCRdb's processing rather than the paper's. Recorded for this sample are approximately 300,000 distinct CDR3 sequences; 7.5% to 9.5% of them occurred a single time. Jointly, the top ten make up 7% to 8.5% of the sample.

Only healthy Caucasian donors were included. Three pairs of female monozygotic twins, all aged about 18 to 30 years, were included in the twin cohort. CD4+ and CD8+ T cell populations were isolated with positive isolation kits from Invitrogen. The data also belong to a second study, concerning yellow fever vaccine responses in identical twins. The second paper further reports: The authors reported that the T cell response to vaccination in identical twins appeared partly convergent and partly personalized. Focusing on identical twins, the study followed the T cell clones that responded to the vaccine, and did so with precision.

This sequence originates from a woman aged 18 to 35 in good health. The material sequenced was CD8+ T cells sorted from blood.

In nucleotide form, the sequence is TGTGCCAGCAGCTTATCTCTTTTGGGGGCGGATGAGCAGTTCTTC. Its translation reads: CASSLSLLGADEQFF. Recombination linked TRBV7-9 to TRBJ2-1; the D gene is possibly TRBD1, with 6 bases matching. The CDR3, from cysteine to phenylalanine, totals 15 residues. Only the CDR3 portion is preserved as DNA: 45 bases, with reading frame beginning at the first base. Taken from the germline V gene (reference sequence), the CDR1 and CDR2 loops are SEHNR and FQNEAQ. Trimming at the junction amounts to 2 bases on V and 8 bases on J, and the germline ends lie 16 bases apart.